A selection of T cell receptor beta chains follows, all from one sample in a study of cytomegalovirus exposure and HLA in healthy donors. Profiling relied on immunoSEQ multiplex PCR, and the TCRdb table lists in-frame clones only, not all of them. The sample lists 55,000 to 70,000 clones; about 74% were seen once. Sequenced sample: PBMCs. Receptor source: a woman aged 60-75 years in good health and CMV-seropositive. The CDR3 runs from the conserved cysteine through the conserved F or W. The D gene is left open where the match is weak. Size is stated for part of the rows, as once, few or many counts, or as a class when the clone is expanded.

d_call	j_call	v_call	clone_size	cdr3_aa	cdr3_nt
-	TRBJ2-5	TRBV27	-	CASREGGRETQYF	TGTGCCAGCAGAGAGGGGGGGCGGGAGACCCAGTACTTC
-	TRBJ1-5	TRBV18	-	CASSPMEVSQPQHF	TGTGCCAGCTCACCAATGGAGGTGAGTCAGCCCCAGCATTTT
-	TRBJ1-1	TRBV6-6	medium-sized	CASSPPVNTEAFF	TGTGCCAGCAGTCCCCCAGTGAACACTGAAGCTTTCTTT
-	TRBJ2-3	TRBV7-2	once	CASSNSGTDTQYF	TGTGCCAGCAGCAACTCAGGGACAGATACGCAGTATTTT
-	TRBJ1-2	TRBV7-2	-	CASSTPTVYGYTF	TGTGCCAGCAGCACCCCGACAGTTTATGGCTACACCTTC
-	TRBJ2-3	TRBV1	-	CTSSQGAAGVEDTQYF	TGCACCAGCAGCCAAGGAGCGGCAGGGGTGGAAGATACGCAGTATTTT
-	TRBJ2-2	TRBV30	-	CAWIRGTNTGELFF	TGTGCCTGGATCAGGGGGACTAACACCGGGGAGCTGTTTTTT
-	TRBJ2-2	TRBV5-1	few	CASSFRVAAGELFF	TGCGCCAGCAGCTTCCGGGTGGCAGCCGGGGAGCTGTTTTTT
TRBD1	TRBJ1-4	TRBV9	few	CASSSSGTGGEKLFF	TGTGCCAGCAGCTCATCCGGGACAGGTGGTGAAAAACTGTTTTTT
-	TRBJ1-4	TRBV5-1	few	CASSSSGTDNEKLFF	TGCGCCAGCAGCTCTTCCGGGACTGATAATGAAAAACTGTTTTTT
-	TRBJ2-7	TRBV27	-	CASKRAGRLNEQYF	TGTGCCAGCAAGCGCGCAGGGCGTCTTAACGAGCAGTACTTC
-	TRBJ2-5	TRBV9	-	CASSVDRWQETQYF	TGTGCCAGCAGCGTAGACAGATGGCAAGAGACCCAGTACTTC
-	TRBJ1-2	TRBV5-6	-	CASSPDRNYGYTF	TGTGCCAGCAGTCCCGACAGAAACTATGGCTACACCTTC
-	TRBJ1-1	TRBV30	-	CAWAGQGNTEAFF	TGTGCCTGGGCCGGGCAGGGAAACACTGAAGCTTTCTTT
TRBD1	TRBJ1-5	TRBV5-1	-	CASSLGQGAVQPQHF	TGCGCCAGCAGCTTGGGACAGGGGGCTGTTCAGCCCCAGCATTTT
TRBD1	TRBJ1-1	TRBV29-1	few	CSGRDRGQSTERGEAFF	TGCAGCGGGAGGGACAGGGGGCAGAGCACTGAGCGGGGTGAAGCTTTCTTT
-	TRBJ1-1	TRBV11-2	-	CASSLFTLRAEAFF	TGTGCCAGCAGCTTATTCACCTTACGCGCTGAAGCTTTCTTT
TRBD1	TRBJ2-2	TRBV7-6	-	CASTIRGQGGSGTGELFF	TGTGCCAGCACCATTAGGGGGCAAGGGGGCTCCGGCACCGGGGAGCTGTTTTTT
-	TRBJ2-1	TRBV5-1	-	CASGSLTYNEQFF	TGCGCCAGCGGGTCACTAACCTACAATGAGCAGTTCTTC
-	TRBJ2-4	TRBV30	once	CAWSGDLAQYF	TGTGCCTGGAGTGGTGATCTAGCCCAGTACTTC
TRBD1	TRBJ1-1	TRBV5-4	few	CASSFRDRATEAFF	TGTGCCAGCAGCTTTCGGGACAGGGCCACTGAAGCTTTCTTT
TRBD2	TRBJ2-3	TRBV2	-	CASSPPAWRGVSNTQYF	TGTGCCAGCAGCCCCCCCGCTTGGCGGGGGGTTTCGAATACGCAGTATTTT
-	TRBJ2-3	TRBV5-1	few	CASSSYGPLKGADTQYF	TGCGCCAGCAGCTCCTACGGGCCTCTGAAAGGGGCAGATACGCAGTATTTT
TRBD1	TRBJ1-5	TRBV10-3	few	CAISPSGQGARQPQHF	TGTGCCATCAGTCCCTCGGGACAGGGGGCTCGTCAGCCCCAGCATTTT
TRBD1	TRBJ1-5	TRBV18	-	CASSPFRTGVGNQPQHF	TGTGCCAGCTCACCATTCCGGACAGGGGTCGGCAATCAGCCCCAGCATTTT
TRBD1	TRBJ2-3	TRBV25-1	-	CASSDRGQDTQYF	TGTGCCAGCAGTGACAGGGGGCAAGATACGCAGTATTTT
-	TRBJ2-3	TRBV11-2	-	CASSYRRERTYTDTQYF	TGTGCCAGCAGCTATCGCCGGGAGAGGACGTACACAGATACGCAGTATTTT
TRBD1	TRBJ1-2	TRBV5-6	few	CASSYGQGSTNYGYTF	TGTGCCAGCAGTTATGGACAGGGCTCTACTAACTATGGCTACACCTTC
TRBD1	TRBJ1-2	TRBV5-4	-	CASSLAGTGVVYGYTF	TGTGCCAGCAGCTTGGCCGGGACAGGAGTAGTCTATGGCTACACCTTC
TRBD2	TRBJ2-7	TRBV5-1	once	CASSLEEVTSGAHF	TGCGCCAGCAGCTTGGAAGAAGTAACTAGCGGGGCCCACTTC